Following are 25 T cell receptor beta chains from one sample sequenced in a study of CD8 T cells in Susac syndrome. cDNA came from approximately 0.5 to 1 ug RNA primed by random hexamers. In TCRdb, the immunoSEQ multiplex PCR reads were re-called with MiXCR into one record per CDR3 protein. The sample gives tens of thousands of distinct CDR3 sequences, 95% to 96% of which show up once; 0.11% is in the top ten. Sequenced sample: CD4+ T cells from PBMCs. The receptors here all came from a human donor with multiple sclerosis.

The chain has TRBV11-2 and TRBJ1-1; a possible D gene is TRBD1 (5 bases). Germline V gene sequence: CDR1 SGHAT, CDR2 FQNNGV. Trimming pared 4 bases from V and 11 bases from J, leaving 20 bases between. The CDR3 length is 14 residues. The CDR3, as DNA: TGTGCCAGCAGCTCTCCGATGCGGGACCGAGAGGCTTTCTTT. It yields the protein CASSSPMRDREAFF.

The chain couples TRBV5-1 to TRBJ1-1; no definite D call. Looked up from germline, CDR1 is SGHRS and CDR2 is YFSETQ. V lost 4 bases and J 3 bases, leaving 10 bases between the germline ends. This CDR3 has 13 amino acids. The CDR3 sequence is CASSRGSDTEAFF. The CDR3 coding sequence is TGCGCCAGCAGCCGGGGAAGCGACACTGAAGCTTTCTTT.

The V gene is TRBV7-8, the J gene TRBJ2-7; TRBD1 or TRBD2 may be the D gene (5 bases each). Trimming stripped 2 bases from V and 1 base from J, with 9 bases between. CDR1 is SGHVS and CDR2 is FQNEAQ in the germline V gene. The CDR3 is 14 amino acids. This chain's CDR3 is CASSLRGRSYEQYF. The DNA for the CDR3 is TGTGCCAGCAGCTTACGGGGCAGATCCTACGAGCAGTACTTC.

V usage is TRBV29-1 and J usage is TRBJ2-7, with a weak D call TRBD1 (6 bases). The V gene lost 6 bases and the J gene lost 5 bases, with 14 bases spanning the gap. CDR1 and CDR2 from the germline V gene are SQVTM and ANQGSEA. The CDR3 consists of 12 residues. DNA for the CDR3: TGCAGCGTCGCGCAGGGGTCTAACGAGCAGTACTTC. Protein sequence: CSVAQGSNEQYF.

The rearrangement joins TRBV28 to TRBJ2-5, with 10 bases aligning to TRBD1. The CDR3 is 13 amino acids. The germline CDR1 and CDR2 sequences are MDHEN and SYDVKM. The junction had 3 bases not matched to a gene; V was cut back by 6 bases and J by 5 bases. This CDR3 reads CASRTGGRETQYF. The DNA for the CDR3 is TGTGCCAGCAGGACAGGGGGCAGGGAGACCCAGTACTTC. The full variable domain, rest sourced from reference TRBV28 and TRBJ2-5, is DVKVTQSSRYLVKRTGEKVFLECVQDMDHENMFWYRQDPGLGLRLIYFSYDVKMKEKGDIPEGYSVSREKKERFSLILESASTNQTSMYLCASRTGGRETQYFGPGTRLLVL.

The chain joins TRBV4-3 to TRBJ2-7; 8 nucleotides match TRBD1. Unmatched junction bases numbered 6, after V lost 3 bases and J lost 2 bases. The CDR3 runs 15 residues. Germline lookup yields CDR1 LGHNA and CDR2 YSLEER. CDR3 residues: CASSHLQGDTYEQYF. The CDR3 DNA follows: TGCGCCAGCAGCCACCTACAGGGGGATACCTACGAGCAGTACTTC.

CDR3 DNA: TGTGCCTGGAGGGACATCGGGGAGACCCAGTACTTC. Protein: CAWRDIGETQYF. The rearrangement links TRBV30 to TRBJ2-5; possible D gene TRBD1, 5 bases. CDR3 length: 12 residues. Trimming left V 3 bases short and J 5 bases short, with 10 bases between. Germline CDR1 and CDR2: GTSNPN and SVGIG (reference sequence).

J is TRBJ1-1 and V is TRBV11-3, with D tentatively TRBD1 (6 bases). Trimming shortened V by 6 bases and J by 0 bases, and 14 bases separated the two germline ends. This CDR3 comprises 15 residues. In germline, CDR1 is SGHNT, CDR2 YENEEA. The CDR3 bases are TGTGCCAGCAGTAACAGGGTAACTCTGAACACTGAAGCTTTCTTT. Amino acids: CASSNRVTLNTEAFF.

This rearrangement joins TRBV10-3 to TRBJ2-2; D uncertain. This CDR3 is 13 amino acids long. Deletions cut 6 bases from V and 5 bases from J, with 10 bases between. In germline, CDR1 is ENHRY, CDR2 SYGVKD. The CDR3 nucleotides are TGTGCCATCAGAGTGGGTGTGACCGGGGAGCTGTTTTTT. This encodes CAIRVGVTGELFF.

The chain has TRBV4-3 and TRBJ1-1; D is ambiguous. Germline loops: CDR1 LGHNA, CDR2 YSLEER. This CDR3 region has 13 residues. V was clipped by 0 bases and J by 7 bases, with 9 bases between them. CDR3 sequence reads: CASSQDRSHEAFF. The CDR3 nucleotides are TGCGCCAGCAGCCAAGACAGGTCCCATGAAGCTTTCTTT.

The genes are TRBV7-2 and TRBJ2-3; 16 bases line up with TRBD2. V trimming: 3 bases; J trimming: 3 bases; junction bases outside the gene matches: 6. The germline CDR1 and CDR2 sequences are SGHTA and FQGNSA. The CDR3 totals 18 residues. CDR3 amino acids: CASSLGTSGGAFTDTQYF. DNA for the CDR3: TGTGCCAGCAGCTTGGGGACTAGCGGGGGGGCATTTACAGATACGCAGTATTTT.

The V and J genes are TRBV7-2 and TRBJ1-2; TRBD1 might be the D (6 bases). The CDR3 is made up of 15 amino acids. Deletions cut 8 bases from V and 0 bases from J, with 16 bases between. Germline-derived CDR1 and CDR2 are SGHTA and FQGNSA. For the CDR3, the DNA is TGTGCCAGCGGAAGGGGAACAGGGACTAACTATGGCTACACCTTC. Translated, it gives CASGRGTGTNYGYTF.

The chain couples TRBV24-1 to TRBJ2-3; D gene unclear. Trimming left V 4 bases short and J 6 bases short, with 16 bases between. The CDR3 loop spans 15 amino acids. Germline-derived CDR1 and CDR2 are KGHDR and SFDVKD. CDR3 sequence: CATSDLPAFSDTQYF. CDR3 bases: TGTGCCACCAGTGACCTGCCCGCCTTTTCGGATACGCAGTATTTT.

The chain links TRBV24-1 to TRBJ2-5; the match to TRBD1 covers 7 bases. Germline CDR1 reads KGHDR; CDR2 reads SFDVKD. CDR3 length: 14 residues. V was clipped by 10 bases and J by 5 bases; unmatched bases: 12. The chain's CDR3 is CATSVTGDRETQYF. The CDR3 DNA is TGTGCCACTTCCGTAACAGGGGACCGGGAGACCCAGTACTTC.

The chain has TRBV7-6 and TRBJ2-7, with D possibly being TRBD1 or TRBD2 (5 bases each). The CDR3 length is 16 residues. The V end lost 2 bases, the J end lost 1 base, and 15 bases lay between the germline ends. Germline values: CDR1 SGHVS, CDR2 FNYEAQ. This CDR3 is CASSLCGVGVSYEQYF. The CDR3 DNA sequence: TGTGCCAGCAGCTTATGTGGGGTGGGGGTATCCTACGAGCAGTACTTC.

The chain couples TRBV5-1 to TRBJ1-4; 8 nucleotides line up with TRBD1. The length of the CDR3 is 14 residues. CDR1 SGHRS and CDR2 YFSETQ come from the germline V gene. The V and J ends lost 4 bases and 8 bases, in that order; junction bases with no gene match: 7. Here the CDR3 reads CASSMDREGEKLFF. DNA for the CDR3: TGCGCCAGCAGCATGGACAGGGAGGGGGAAAAACTGTTTTTT.

This sequence joins TRBV29-1 and TRBJ1-4; no definite D call. V was clipped by 6 bases and J by 4 bases, with 6 bases between them. In germline, CDR1 is SQVTM, CDR2 ANQGSEA. The CDR3 is 11 amino acids. The DNA for the CDR3 is TGCAGCGTGGAAAATAATGAAAAACTGTTTTTT. Translating gives CSVENNEKLFF.

The V gene is TRBV3-1, the J gene TRBJ2-7; D is unresolved. The V and J ends lost 1 base and 4 bases respectively, with 8 bases between them. The germline V gene encodes CDR1 LGHDT and CDR2 YNNKEL (reference sequence). CDR3 length: 13 amino acids. CDR3 region: CASSQASLYEQYF. In DNA form, the CDR3 reads TGTGCCAGCAGCCAAGCATCCTTATACGAGCAGTACTTC.

This chain connects TRBV7-2 to TRBJ2-1; TRBD2 might be the D (6 bases). This CDR3 is built from 15 residues. V was cut by 5 bases and J by 8 bases, with 19 bases left in between. CDR1 is SGHTA and CDR2 is FQGNSA in the germline V gene. The CDR3 DNA sequence: TGTGCCAGCAGCCCGAGGGGAGGCGGGTTCGATGAGCAGTTCTTC. It codes for CASSPRGGGFDEQFF.

CDR3 loop: CASSQDGQEETQYF. The CDR3 region has the DNA TGTGCCAGCAGCCAAGATGGTCAGGAAGAGACCCAGTACTTC. The chain couples TRBV4-2 to TRBJ2-5; D not certain. Germline V CDR1 and CDR2: LGHNA, YNFKEQ. The CDR3 loop spans 14 amino acids. V was pared by 0 bases and J by 3 bases, with 8 bases between.

The chain is built from TRBV11-2 and TRBJ2-7; 10 bases match TRBD1. The CDR3 length is 13 residues. The ends lost 8 bases at V and 0 bases at J; junction bases unmatched: 1. Germline CDR1 is SGHAT and CDR2 is FQNNGV. As DNA, the CDR3 is TGTGCCAGCCGACAGGGGGCCTCCTACGAGCAGTACTTC. Protein sequence: CASRQGASYEQYF.

This clonotype was counted a single time. V is TRBV3-1 and J is TRBJ2-5, with 8 bases aligning to TRBD2. J lost 5 bases, V lost 6 bases, and 8 bases had no gene match. This CDR3 comprises 14 residues. CDR1 is LGHDT and CDR2 is YNNKEL in the germline V gene (reference sequence). DNA for the CDR3: TGTGCCAGCAGGCGGACTAGCACGCAGGAGACCCAGTACTTC. This sequence encodes CASRRTSTQETQYF.

The CDR3 loop reads CSVTIQGPTDTQYF. CDR3 DNA: TGCAGTGTTACAATCCAGGGGCCGACAGATACGCAGTATTTT. The V gene is TRBV20-1, the J gene TRBJ2-3; a possible D gene is TRBD1 (6 bases). Trimming removed 7 bases at V and 3 bases at J, with 17 bases between. The germline V gene has CDR1 DFQATT and CDR2 SNEGSKA (reference sequence). The CDR3 runs 14 residues.

The V and J genes are TRBV29-1 and TRBJ2-7, with 10 nucleotides matching TRBD1. Germline CDR1 and CDR2: SQVTM and ANQGSEA. CDR3 length equals 13 residues. The CDR3 loop is CSVQGTGAHEQYF. CDR3 DNA: TGCAGTGTCCAGGGGACAGGGGCCCACGAGCAGTACTTC.

The chain couples TRBV27 to TRBJ2-7; 9 nucleotides match TRBD1. This CDR3 region has 14 residues. V lost 5 bases, J lost 6 bases, and 8 bases stayed unmatched. In germline, CDR1 is MNHEY, CDR2 SMNVEV (reference sequence). CDR3 in DNA: TGTGCCAGCAGTCGCCGGGACAGGGTCGGCGAGCAGTACTTC. Residues: CASSRRDRVGEQYF.